This entry concerns a single T cell receptor (beta chain). What it binds is not known. PCR used 60 Vbeta primers and 13 Jbeta primers. Clones were sequenced by immunoSEQ multiplex PCR, and TCRdb holds only the in-frame ones, with some missing. The sample has over 100,000 clones, about 70% seen once. These data are taken from a study of cytomegalovirus exposure and HLA in healthy donors. Findings and caveats of the study: Most likely, a cluster of highly shared sequence variants arose as a sequencing artifact. The majority of CMV-associated TCR beta chains were reported as apparently HLA-restricted in a later analysis.

Trimming shortened V by 5 bases and J by 4 bases, and 8 bases separated the two germline ends. This CDR3 is built from 13 residues. The V gene's germline CDR1 is SGHDN and CDR2 FVKESK. The TCR sequence derives from a man aged 25 to 45 in good health and CMV-seropositive. The chain has TRBV14 and TRBJ1-4; D might be TRBD1 (5 bases). Material for sequencing was PBMCs. The CDR3 DNA follows: TGTGCCAGCAGCTTCGACAGTAATGAAAAACTGTTTTTT. Translated: CASSFDSNEKLFF.